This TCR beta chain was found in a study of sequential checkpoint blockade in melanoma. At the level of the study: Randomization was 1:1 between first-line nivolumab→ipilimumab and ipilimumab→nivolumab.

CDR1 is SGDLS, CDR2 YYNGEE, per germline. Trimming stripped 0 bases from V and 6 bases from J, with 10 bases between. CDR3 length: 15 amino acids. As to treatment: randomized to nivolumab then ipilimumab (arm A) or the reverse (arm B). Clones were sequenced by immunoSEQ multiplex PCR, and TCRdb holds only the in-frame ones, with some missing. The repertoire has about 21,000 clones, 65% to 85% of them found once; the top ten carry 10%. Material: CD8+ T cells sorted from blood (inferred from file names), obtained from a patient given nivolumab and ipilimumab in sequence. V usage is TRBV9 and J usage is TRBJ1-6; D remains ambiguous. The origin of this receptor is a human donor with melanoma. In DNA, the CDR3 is TGTGCCAGCAGCGTAGAGGGAGGCCTTAATTCACCCCTCCACTTT. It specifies CASSVEGGLNSPLHF.